Each of the 12 T cell receptor beta chains below was sequenced from the same sample in a study of shared T cell receptors in the human thymus. Repertoires were generated with immunoSEQ multiplex PCR, while TCRdb's copy carries only in-frame clones and drops some. In the table there are about 380,000 clones, just under 95% of which are singletons. Sequencing used thymocytes. These receptors all come from a human donor.

The rearrangement joins TRBV29-1 to TRBJ2-7, with 8 bases lining up with TRBD2. The V gene's germline CDR1 is SQVTM and CDR2 ANQGSEA. The J segment lost 3 bases and the V segment lost 4 bases, leaving 11 bases of the junction unmatched. The length of the CDR3 is 15 residues. The CDR3 sequence: CSVGPPTTSDYEQYF. As DNA, the CDR3 is TGCAGCGTTGGTCCACCGACGACTAGCGACTACGAGCAGTACTTC.

This clone has just one count. The V gene is TRBV6-4, the J gene TRBJ1-5; D unclear. Germline CDR1 reads MRHNA; CDR2 reads SNTAGT. The length of the CDR3 is 18 residues. V gave up 2 bases and J gave up 0 bases, with 17 bases separating them. DNA for the CDR3: TGTGCCAGCAGTGACGGCCGGGCCCGTAACCTTAGCAATCAGCCCCAGCATTTT. Its protein product is CASSDGRARNLSNQPQHF.

The table lists this clone with a count of one. The chain is built from TRBV28 and TRBJ2-7, with D perhaps TRBD1 (6 bases). Between the trimmed V and J ends, which lost 4 bases and 0 bases, there was a span of 10 bases. The CDR3 spans 14 residues. CDR1 and CDR2 from the germline V gene are MDHEN and SYDVKM. CDR3 residues: CASSWATGSYEQYF. CDR3 nucleotides: TGTGCCAGCAGTTGGGCGACAGGCTCCTACGAGCAGTACTTC. Supplemented by reference TRBV28 and TRBJ2-7, the full variable domain reads DVKVTQSSRYLVKRTGEKVFLECVQDMDHENMFWYRQDPGLGLRLIYFSYDVKMKEKGDIPEGYSVSREKKERFSLILESASTNQTSMYLCASSWATGSYEQYFGPGTRLTVT.

The V gene is TRBV5-1, the J gene TRBJ2-7, with D possibly matching TRBD1 (6 bases). This CDR3 has 15 amino acids. Per germline, CDR1 SGHRS and CDR2 YFSETQ. Trimming took 4 bases from V and 0 from J, leaving 14 bases between them. This CDR3 reads CASSMTGLPSYEQYF. CDR3 sequence (DNA): TGCGCCAGCAGCATGACAGGCCTCCCCTCCTACGAGCAGTACTTC.

CDR3 amino acids: CASSPGLAGDGTQYF. The CDR3 nucleotides are TGTGCCAGCAGCCCCGGACTAGCGGGAGATGGTACGCAGTATTTT. This chain links TRBV11-2 with TRBJ2-3, with TRBD2 identical over 13 bases. This CDR3 comprises 15 residues. The germline CDR1 and CDR2 sequences are SGHAT and FQNNGV. Trimming took 5 bases from V and 8 from J; bases not matched to a gene: 7. Supplemented by reference TRBV11-2 and TRBJ2-3, the full variable domain reads EAGVAQSPRYKIIEKRQSVAFWCNPISGHATLYWYQQILGQGPKLLIQFQNNGVVDDSQLPKDRFSAERLKGVDSTLKIQPAKLEDSAVYLCASSPGLAGDGTQYFGPGTRLTVL.

The chain employs TRBV7-2 and TRBJ2-7; D might be TRBD2 (5 bases). CDR1 and CDR2 from the germline V gene are SGHTA and FQGNSA. The CDR3 runs to 15 residues. V was trimmed by 1 base and J by 1 base, leaving 11 bases between them. The CDR3 spells CASSLGTPYSYEQYF. The CDR3 nucleotides are TGTGCCAGCAGCTTAGGGACTCCCTATTCCTACGAGCAGTACTTC.

Of note for this clone: The sample has other DNA sequences that encode this CDR3 too. The CDR3 DNA reads as TGTGCCAGCAGTCCCCCACCTAGTGGGAGTGTGGAGACCCAGTACTTC. This encodes CASSPPPSGSVETQYF. The rearrangement joins TRBV27 to TRBJ2-5; a weak D match, TRBD2 (5 bases). The CDR3 runs to 16 residues. Trimming pared 5 bases from V and 5 bases from J, leaving 21 bases between. CDR1 is MNHEY and CDR2 is SMNVEV in the germline V gene (reference sequence).

The rearrangement links TRBV6-1 to TRBJ2-3; TRBD1 matches 10 bases. CDR1 and CDR2 from the germline V gene are MNHNS and SASEGT. The J segment lost 6 bases and the V segment lost 1 base, leaving 4 bases of the junction unmatched. The CDR3 sequence is 15 residues long. This CDR3 reads CASSEGGQGIDTQYF. The CDR3 nucleotides are TGTGCCAGCAGTGAAGGGGGACAGGGGATCGATACGCAGTATTTT.

The J gene is TRBJ2-7, the V gene TRBV28, with 8 bases lining up with TRBD1. CDR3 length: 17 residues. Germline trimming cut 5 bases from V and 4 bases from J; bases unmatched to any gene: 16. Per germline, CDR1 MDHEN and CDR2 SYDVKM. The CDR3 is CASSTPGQGAQAYEQYF. CDR3 nucleotides: TGTGCCAGCAGTACCCCCGGGCAGGGGGCGCAGGCATACGAGCAGTACTTC.

DNA of the CDR3: TGTGCCAGCAGCCTGACAGGGAAATCTGGGGCCAACGTCCTGACTTTC. Its protein product is CASSLTGKSGANVLTF. The chain has TRBV7-6 and TRBJ2-6, with TRBD1 matching over 7 bases. Germline values: CDR1 SGHVS, CDR2 FNYEAQ. Trimming cost V 5 bases and J 1 base; bases outside gene matches: 5. This CDR3 has 16 residues. The variable domain in full, completed from reference TRBV7-6 and TRBJ2-6, reads GAGVSQSPRYKVTKRGQDVALRCDPISGHVSLYWYRQALGQGPEFLTYFNYEAQQDKSGLPNDRFSAERPEGSISTLTIQRTEQRDSAMYRCASSLTGKSGANVLTFGAGSRLTVL.

The chain links TRBV2 to TRBJ1-5, with D uncertain. This CDR3 is 20 amino acids long. Trimming removed 0 bases from V and 0 bases from J, with 21 bases in between. Germline V gene sequence: CDR1 SNHLY, CDR2 FYNNEI. The CDR3 DNA is TGTGCCAGCAGTGAAGCGCTGAGATCTCTGCCCCCCAGTAGCAATCAGCCCCAGCATTTT. Amino acids: CASSEALRSLPPSSNQPQHF.

This chain links TRBV7-3 with TRBJ2-1; 8 nucleotides match TRBD2. J was trimmed by 0 bases and V by 1 base; bases with no gene match: 23. This CDR3 is built from 23 residues. The germline CDR1 and CDR2 sequences are SGHTA and FQGTGA. CDR3 in DNA: TGTGCCAGCAGCTTAAGGACAAGCTTCAACGGGAGGGCCTTCCCCAGCTCCTACAATGAGCAGTTCTTC. This gives the protein CASSLRTSFNGRAFPSSYNEQFF.